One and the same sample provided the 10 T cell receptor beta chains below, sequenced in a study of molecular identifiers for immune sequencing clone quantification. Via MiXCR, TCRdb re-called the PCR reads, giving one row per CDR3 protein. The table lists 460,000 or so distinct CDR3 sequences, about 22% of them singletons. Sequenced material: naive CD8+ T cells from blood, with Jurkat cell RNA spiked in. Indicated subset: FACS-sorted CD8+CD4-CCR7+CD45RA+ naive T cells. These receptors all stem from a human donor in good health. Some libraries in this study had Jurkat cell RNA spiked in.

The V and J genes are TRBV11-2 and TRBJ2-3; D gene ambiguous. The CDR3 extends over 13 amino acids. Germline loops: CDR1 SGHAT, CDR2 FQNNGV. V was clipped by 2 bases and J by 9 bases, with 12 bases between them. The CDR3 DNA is TGTGCCAGCAGCTTATTTCTCAACAAGACGCAGTATTTT. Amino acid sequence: CASSLFLNKTQYF. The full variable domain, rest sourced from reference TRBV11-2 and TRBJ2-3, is EAGVAQSPRYKIIEKRQSVAFWCNPISGHATLYWYQQILGQGPKLLIQFQNNGVVDDSQLPKDRFSAERLKGVDSTLKIQPAKLEDSAVYLCASSLFLNKTQYFGPGTRLTVL.

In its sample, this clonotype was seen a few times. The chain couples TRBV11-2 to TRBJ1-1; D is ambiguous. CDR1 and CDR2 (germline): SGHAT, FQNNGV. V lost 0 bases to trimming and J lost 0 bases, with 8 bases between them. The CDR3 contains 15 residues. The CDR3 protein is CASSLEMTLNTEAFF. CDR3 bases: TGTGCCAGCAGCTTAGAGATGACCTTGAACACTGAAGCTTTCTTT.

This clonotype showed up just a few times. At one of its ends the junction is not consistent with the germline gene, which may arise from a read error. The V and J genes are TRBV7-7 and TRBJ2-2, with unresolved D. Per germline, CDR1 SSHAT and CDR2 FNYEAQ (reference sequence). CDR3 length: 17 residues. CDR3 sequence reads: CASSPSTAVSDTGELFF. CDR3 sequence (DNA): TGTGCTAGCAGCCCCTCCACTGCGGTTTCGGACACCGGGGAGCTGTTTTTT.

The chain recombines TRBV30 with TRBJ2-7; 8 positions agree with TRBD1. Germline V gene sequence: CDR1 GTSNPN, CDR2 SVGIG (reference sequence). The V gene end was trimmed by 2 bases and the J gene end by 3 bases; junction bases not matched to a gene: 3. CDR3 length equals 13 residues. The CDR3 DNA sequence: TGTGCCTGGAGTCAGGGGGCGATCTACGAGCAGTACTTC. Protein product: CAWSQGAIYEQYF. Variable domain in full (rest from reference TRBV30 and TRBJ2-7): SQTIHQWPATLVQPVGSPLSLECTVEGTSNPNLYWYRQAAGRGLQLLFYSVGIGQISSEVPQNLSASRPQDRQFILSSKKLLLSDSGFYLCAWSQGAIYEQYFGPGTRLTVT.

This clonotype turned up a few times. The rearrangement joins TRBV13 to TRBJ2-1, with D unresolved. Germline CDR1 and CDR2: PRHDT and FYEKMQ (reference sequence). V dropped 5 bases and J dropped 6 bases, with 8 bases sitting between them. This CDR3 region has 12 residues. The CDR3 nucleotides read TGTGCCAGCAGCCTCCTTGTCAATGAGCAGTTCTTC. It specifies CASSLLVNEQFF.

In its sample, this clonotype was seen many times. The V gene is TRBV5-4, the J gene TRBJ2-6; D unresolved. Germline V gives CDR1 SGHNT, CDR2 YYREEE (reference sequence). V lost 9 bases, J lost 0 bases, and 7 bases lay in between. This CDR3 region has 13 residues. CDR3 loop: CATEFSGANVLTF. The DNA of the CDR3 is TGTGCCACTGAATTCTCTGGGGCCAACGTCCTGACTTTC. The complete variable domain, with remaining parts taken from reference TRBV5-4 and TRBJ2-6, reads ETGVTQSPTHLIKTRGQQVTLRCSSQSGHNTVSWYQQALGQGPQFIFQYYREEENGRGNFPPRFSGLQFPNYSSELNVNALELDDSALYLCATEFSGANVLTFGAGSRLTVL.

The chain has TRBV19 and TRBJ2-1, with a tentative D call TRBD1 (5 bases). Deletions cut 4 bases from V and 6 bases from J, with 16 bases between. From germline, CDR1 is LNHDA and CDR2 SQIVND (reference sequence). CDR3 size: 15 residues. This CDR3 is CASSTSDSPCNEQFF. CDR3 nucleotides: TGTGCCAGTAGTACTTCTGACAGCCCCTGCAATGAGCAGTTCTTC. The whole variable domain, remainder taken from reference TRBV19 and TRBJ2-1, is DGGITQSPKYLFRKEGQNVTLSCEQNLNHDAMYWYRQDPGQGLRLIYYSQIVNDFQKGDIAEGYSVSREKKESFPLTVTSAQKNPTAFYLCASSTSDSPCNEQFFGPGTRLTVL.

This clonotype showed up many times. CDR3 residues: CSATPTGVDTDTQYF. CDR3 DNA: TGCAGTGCTACCCCTACCGGAGTAGACACAGATACGCAGTATTTT. The genes are TRBV20-1 and TRBJ2-3; no reliable D call. The CDR3 length is 15 residues. Trimming shortened V by 4 bases and J by 2 bases, and 16 bases separated the two germline ends. Germline lookup yields CDR1 DFQATT and CDR2 SNEGSKA (reference sequence).

In DNA form, the CDR3 reads TGTGCCAGCAGCAAAGTCGGCAGACTGAATGAAAAACTGTTTTTT. Protein product: CASSKVGRLNEKLFF. This chain links TRBV21-1 with TRBJ1-4. TRBV21-1 is a pseudogene segment. The CDR3 is made up of 15 amino acids.

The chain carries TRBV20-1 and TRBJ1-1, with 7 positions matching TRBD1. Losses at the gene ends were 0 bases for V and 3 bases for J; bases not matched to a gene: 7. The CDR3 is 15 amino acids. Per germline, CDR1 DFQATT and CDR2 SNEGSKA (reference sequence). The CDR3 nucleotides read TGCAGTGCTAGAGAATTAAGGGGGCAAGACACTGAAGCTTTCTTT. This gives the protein CSARELRGQDTEAFF.